The clone carrying this TCR beta chain appeared a few times. Noted time point: pre-sensitization, week 0. Documented treatment: therapeutic diphenylcyclopropenone sensitization with weekly scalp DPC. Every donor had alopecia and was 18 to 70 years old; all were suitable for DPC. The record originates from a study of human T cells and chemical hapten exposure. Germline V lookup: CDR1 MDHEN, CDR2 SYDVKM. V was clipped by 6 bases and J by 5 bases, with 14 bases between them. The CDR3 length is 15 residues. TCRdb used MiXCR to reprocess the RACE reads, holding one entry per CDR3 protein. The data hold more than 80,000 distinct CDR3 sequences, with approximately 12% observed a single time.

The source was whole blood, collected in connection with sensitization to the hapten diphenylcyclopropenone (DPC). The chain is built from TRBV28 and TRBJ1-6; no definite D call. This clonotype was sampled from a woman in her fifties or sixties with alopecia areata. Some clones in this sample may be carry-over from other donors' samples. CDR3 protein: CASSTAQLNNSPLHF. The DNA for the CDR3 is TGTGCCAGCAGCACCGCGCAGTTGAATAATTCACCCCTCCACTTT. The variable domain in full, completed from reference TRBV28 and TRBJ1-6, reads DVKVTQSSRYLVKRTGEKVFLECVQDMDHENMFWYRQDPGLGLRLIYFSYDVKMKEKGDIPEGYSVSREKKERFSLILESASTNQTSMYLCASSTAQLNNSPLHFGNGTRLTVT.